The clone carrying this T cell receptor (beta chain) was recorded only once. What it binds is unknown. This specimen comes from a study of cytomegalovirus exposure and HLA in healthy donors. PCR employed 60 Vbeta and 13 Jbeta primers. Repertoires were generated with immunoSEQ multiplex PCR, while TCRdb's copy carries only in-frame clones and drops some. The sample carries 150,000 to 250,000 clones, 79% recorded once. Overall study results and limits: The productive fraction for most TCR beta V segments was about 90% or about 30% in an earlier analysis. Immune exposure information comprised only CMV serostatus.

The CDR3 consists of 15 residues. V gave up 1 base and J gave up 5 bases, with 12 bases separating them. Germline V CDR1 and CDR2: LGHNA, YNFKEQ. The receptor's source is a girl between 10 and 17 years old in good health and CMV-seropositive. Sequenced material: PBMCs. The chain has TRBV4-2 and TRBJ1-5; the D gene is possibly TRBD1 (6 bases). This CDR3 reads CASSQATGPYQPQHF. The CDR3 DNA reads TGTGCCAGCAGCCAAGCGACAGGTCCCTATCAGCCCCAGCATTTT.